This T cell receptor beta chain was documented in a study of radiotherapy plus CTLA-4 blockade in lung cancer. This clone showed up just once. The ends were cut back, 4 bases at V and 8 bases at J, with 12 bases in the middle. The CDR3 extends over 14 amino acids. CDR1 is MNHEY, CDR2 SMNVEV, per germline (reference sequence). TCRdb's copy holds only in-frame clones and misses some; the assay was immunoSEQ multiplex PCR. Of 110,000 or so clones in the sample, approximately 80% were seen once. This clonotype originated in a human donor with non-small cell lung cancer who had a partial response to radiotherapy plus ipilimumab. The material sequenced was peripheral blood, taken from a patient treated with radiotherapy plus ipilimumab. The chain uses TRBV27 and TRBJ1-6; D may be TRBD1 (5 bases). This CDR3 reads CASSWSGQDSPLHF. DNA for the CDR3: TGTGCCAGCAGTTGGTCAGGGCAGGATTCACCCCTCCACTTT.